These 18 T cell receptor beta chains came from one sample sequenced in a study of post-analysis software for immune sequencing data. TCR beta cDNA libraries included unique molecular identifiers. TCRdb passed the PCR reads through MiXCR, listing each CDR3 protein once. The table has approximately 730,000 distinct CDR3 sequences, 25% to 30% seen once. These receptors have no identified antigens. Study results and limitations: Included in a set of roughly 5 TRBV segments more frequent in patients than controls were TRBV5-6, TRBV5-1 and TRBV20-1.

The source material was blood. The receptor source for this set is a girl aged 5-17 years with multiple sclerosis.

The count of this clonotype is one. V gene TRBV6-6 combines with J gene TRBJ2-7; no clear D gene. Trimming took off 2 bases at V and 7 bases at J, with 18 bases between the two ends. This CDR3 spans 15 amino acids. CDR1 is MNHNY and CDR2 is SVGAGI in the germline V gene (reference sequence). CDR3 protein: CASSYPGPRYNEQYF. As DNA, the CDR3 is TGTGCCAGCAGTTACCCTGGGCCTCGGTACAATGAGCAGTACTTC.

The chain couples TRBV5-1 to TRBJ2-1, with 10 bases aligning to TRBD1. From germline, CDR1 is SGHRS and CDR2 YFSETQ. The ends lost 4 bases at V and 8 bases at J; junction bases unmatched: 6. This CDR3 has 14 amino acids. CDR3 loop: CASSRDRGDDEQFF. CDR3 sequence (DNA): TGCGCCAGCAGCAGGGACAGGGGAGACGATGAGCAGTTCTTC.

This clonotype was counted a single time. An end of the junction does not agree with germline; a read error may underlie this. The chain joins TRBV5-1 to TRBJ2-7, with D possibly matching TRBD2 (5 bases). Germline loops: CDR1 SGHRS, CDR2 YFSETQ. This CDR3 has 14 amino acids. Here the CDR3 reads CTSSFGDSSYEQYF. The CDR3 DNA follows: TGCACCAGCAGCTTCGGGGATAGCTCCTACGAGCAGTACTTC.

The chain links TRBV7-8 to TRBJ1-2; D uncertain. The CDR3 extends over 16 amino acids. V was cut by 3 bases and J by 5 bases, with 19 bases left in between. From germline, CDR1 is SGHVS and CDR2 FQNEAQ. The chain's CDR3 is CASSLDFGVIAYGYTF. For the CDR3, the DNA is TGTGCCAGCAGCTTGGACTTTGGGGTCATCGCGTATGGCTACACCTTC.

The chain combines TRBV29-1 with TRBJ1-4; the match to TRBD1 covers 7 bases. The CDR3 runs 15 residues. Germline values: CDR1 SQVTM, CDR2 ANQGSEA. Unmatched junction bases numbered 10, after V lost 4 bases and J lost 5 bases. The CDR3 reads CSVAGAGQSNEKLFF. CDR3 DNA sequence: TGCAGCGTTGCAGGAGCGGGACAGTCAAATGAAAAACTGTTTTTT.

The chain links TRBV7-2 to TRBJ2-5; TRBD1 might be the D (6 bases). The CDR3 totals 15 residues. V gave up 5 bases and J gave up 0 bases, with 13 bases separating them. Germline assignment: CDR1 SGHTA and CDR2 FQGNSA. CDR3 DNA: TGTGCCAGCAGCCGCCCCACAGGGTACCAAGAGACCCAGTACTTC. Translating gives CASSRPTGYQETQYF.

The table lists this clonotype with a few counts. This sequence joins TRBV7-2 and TRBJ2-7; TRBD1 is a possible D gene (7 bases). Trimming shortened V by 5 bases and J by 2 bases, and 16 bases separated the two germline ends. Germline V gene lookup returns CDR1 SGHTA and CDR2 FQGNSA. The CDR3 is 15 residues long. CDR3 bases: TGTGCCAGCAGCCTGGCGGGGACAGTCACCTACGAGCAGTACTTC. It specifies CASSLAGTVTYEQYF.

The sample holds a few counts of this clonotype. The genes are TRBV9 and TRBJ1-1; no definite D call. The V gene lost 4 bases and the J gene lost 4 bases, with 14 bases spanning the gap. Germline V gives CDR1 SGDLS, CDR2 YYNGEE. The CDR3 loop spans 14 amino acids. The CDR3 spells CASSPNSVPTEAFF. In nucleotides, the CDR3 is TGTGCCAGCAGCCCCAACAGTGTCCCCACTGAAGCTTTCTTT.

In DNA form, the CDR3 reads TGTGCCAGCAGCCAAGATCTAGCGGGGGGGCCGGGTACAGATACGCAGTATTTT. The encoded protein is CASSQDLAGGPGTDTQYF. The chain carries TRBV3-1 and TRBJ2-3, with 12 nucleotides matching TRBD2. Germline V lookup: CDR1 LGHDT, CDR2 YNNKEL (reference sequence). J lost 3 bases, V lost 0 bases, and 7 bases had no gene match. The CDR3 is made up of 18 amino acids.

The chain joins TRBV6-1 to TRBJ1-5; D is possibly TRBD1 (5 bases). The CDR3 is made up of 16 amino acids. Germline-derived CDR1 and CDR2 are MNHNS and SASEGT. The V end was cut by 6 bases, the J end by 1 base, with 16 bases between. The DNA for the CDR3 is TGTGCCAGCAGCACCCAGGGTGGTGGAAGCAATCAGCCCCAGCATTTT. It is translated as CASSTQGGGSNQPQHF.

The sample holds a few counts of this clonotype. The J gene is TRBJ2-1, the V gene TRBV4-1; 10 bases fit TRBD1. CDR1 and CDR2 (germline): MGHRA, YSYEKL. The CDR3 runs 15 residues. V gave up 1 base and J gave up 12 bases; unmatched junction bases: 9. CDR3 coding DNA: TGCGCCAGCAGCCAAGTGAGACAGGGGGCGCTTGTGCAGTTCTTC. This sequence encodes CASSQVRQGALVQFF.

This clonotype was counted a few times. The gene calls are TRBV5-1 and TRBJ2-3; D perhaps matches TRBD1 (6 bases). CDR3 size: 16 residues. Germline V gives CDR1 SGHRS, CDR2 YFSETQ. V was cut by 0 bases and J by 4 bases, with 15 bases left in between. CDR3 sequence reads: CASSLGVDRLADTQYF. The CDR3 DNA follows: TGCGCCAGCAGCTTGGGGGTTGACAGGTTGGCAGATACGCAGTATTTT. Full variable domain (rest looked up from reference TRBV5-1 and TRBJ2-3): KAGVTQTPRYLIKTRGQQVTLSCSPISGHRSVSWYQQTPGQGLQFLFEYFSETQRNKGNFPGRFSGRQFSNSRSEMNVSTLELGDSALYLCASSLGVDRLADTQYFGPGTRLTVL.

Only a few counts were recorded for this clonotype. The chain joins TRBV4-3 to TRBJ2-3; 8 bases match TRBD2. CDR3 length: 18 amino acids. Germline CDR1 LGHNA, CDR2 YSLEER. The ends lost 1 base at V and 6 bases at J; junction bases unmatched: 15. CDR3 amino acids: CASSQGVGVAGIIDTQYF. The CDR3 nucleotides are TGCGCCAGCAGCCAAGGGGTCGGGGTAGCGGGAATCATCGATACGCAGTATTTT.

The chain couples TRBV20-1 to TRBJ2-5, with D hard to call. Trimming removed 7 bases from V and 3 bases from J, with 12 bases in between. Germline CDR1 DFQATT, CDR2 SNEGSKA (reference sequence). The CDR3 covers 12 residues. The CDR3 DNA follows: TGCAGTGGAACGGTGTCCAAAGAGACCCAGTACTTC. Translating gives CSGTVSKETQYF.

This clonotype was observed a single time. A clone one base away is much larger, so this may be a read error. The V gene is TRBV20-1, the J gene TRBJ2-3, with TRBD1 identical over 8 bases. Looked up from germline, CDR1 is DFQATT and CDR2 is SNEGSKA (reference sequence). This CDR3 is 13 amino acids long. CDR3 residues: CSARDRTPDTQYF. CDR3 coding DNA: TGCAGCGCCAGGGACAGGACCCCAGATACGCAGTATTTT.

This clonotype was seen more than once but under ten times. This chain connects TRBV5-6 to TRBJ1-2; possibly TRBD1 for D (5 bases). The ends were cut back, 4 bases at V and 1 base at J, with 14 bases in the middle. Germline assignment: CDR1 SGHDT and CDR2 YYEEEE. This CDR3 region has 15 residues. The CDR3 sequence is CASSGAGAFNYGYTF. The CDR3 DNA is TGTGCCAGCAGCGGGGCCGGAGCTTTTAACTATGGCTACACCTTC.

This chain links TRBV7-2 with TRBJ2-7; weak D call: TRBD1 (6 bases). The V gene's germline CDR1 is SGHTA and CDR2 FQGNSA. This CDR3 region has 12 residues. V lost 4 bases to trimming and J lost 6 bases, with 10 bases between them. CDR3 DNA: TGTGCCAGCAGCTACAGGGATCGCGAGCAGTACTTC. Amino acids: CASSYRDREQYF.

V usage is TRBV6-5 and J usage is TRBJ2-5; 8 bases match TRBD1. The J call is in doubt because the DNA end fits TRBJ2-7 better. The length of the CDR3 is 14 residues. Germline assignment: CDR1 MNHEY and CDR2 SVGAGI. The CDR3 DNA reads as TGTGCCAGCAGTTACGACCAGGGGGCAACCGAGCAGTACTTC. Amino acids: CASSYDQGATEQYF.